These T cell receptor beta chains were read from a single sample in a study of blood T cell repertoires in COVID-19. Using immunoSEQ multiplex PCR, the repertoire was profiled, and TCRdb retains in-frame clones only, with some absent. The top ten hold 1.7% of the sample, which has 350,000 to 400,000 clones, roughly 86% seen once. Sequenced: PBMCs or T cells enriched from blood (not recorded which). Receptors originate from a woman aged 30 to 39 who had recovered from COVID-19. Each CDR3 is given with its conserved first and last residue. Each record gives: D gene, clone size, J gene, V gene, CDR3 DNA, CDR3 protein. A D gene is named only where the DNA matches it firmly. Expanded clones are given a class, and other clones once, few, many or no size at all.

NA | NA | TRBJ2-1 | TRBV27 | TGTGCCAGCAGTTTATCCACTAGCTCCTACAATGAGCAGTTCTTC | CASSLSTSSYNEQFF
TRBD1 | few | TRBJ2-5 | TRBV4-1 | TGCGCCAGCAGCCGCAACAGGGGGTTGGAGACCCAGTACTTC | CASSRNRGLETQYF
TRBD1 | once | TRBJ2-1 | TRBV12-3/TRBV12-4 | TGTGCCAGCAGTTCGGACAGGGACTATGAGCAGTTCTTC | CASSSDRDYEQFF
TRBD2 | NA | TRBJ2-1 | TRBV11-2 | TGTGCCAGCAGCTTAGTGGCGGGAGCGACCTACAATGAGCAGTTCTTC | CASSLVAGATYNEQFF
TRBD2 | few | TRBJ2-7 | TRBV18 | TGTGCCAGCTCACCCTTTTCGCTAGCGGGAGGCGAGCAGTACTTC | CASSPFSLAGGEQYF
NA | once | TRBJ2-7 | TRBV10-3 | TGTGCCATCAGTGATGACAGCCTCTACGAGCAGTACTTC | CAISDDSLYEQYF
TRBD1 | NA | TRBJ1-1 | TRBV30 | TGTGCCTGGAGTTCCCTCCTCACAGGGGAGAACACTGAAGCTTTCTTT | CAWSSLLTGENTEAFF
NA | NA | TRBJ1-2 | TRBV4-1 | TGCGCCAGCAGCCAAGATGGAAAGATGGGCCTGGCGGGGGGCTACACCTTC | CASSQDGKMGLAGGYTF
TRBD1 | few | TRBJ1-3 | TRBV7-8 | TGTGCCAGCAGCTTAGGGGCCCTAACAGGGGGCTCTGGAAACACCATATATTTT | CASSLGALTGGSGNTIYF
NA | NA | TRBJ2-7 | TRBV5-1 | TGCGCCAGCGGCCGGGAAACAGGGACCTACGAGCAGTACTTC | CASGRETGTYEQYF
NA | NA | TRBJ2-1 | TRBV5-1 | TGCGCCAGCAGCTTGGTCCGGGGATACAATGAGCAGTTCTTC | CASSLVRGYNEQFF
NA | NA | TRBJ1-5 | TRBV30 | TGTGCCTGGAGTGTATCGGGAAAGGGGGGCAATCAGCCCCAGCATTTT | CAWSVSGKGGNQPQHF
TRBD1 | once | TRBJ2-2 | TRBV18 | TGTGCCAGCTCACAGCCGGGACAGGGGCGACAAACCGGGGAGCTGTTTTTT | CASSQPGQGRQTGELFF
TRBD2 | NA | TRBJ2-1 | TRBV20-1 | TGCAGTGCTAGTTTGTGGGCGGGAGGAGTCAATGAGCAGTTCTTC | CSASLWAGGVNEQFF
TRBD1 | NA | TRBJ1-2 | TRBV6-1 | TGTGCCAGCAGTGAAAGACCGACAGGGACCTATGGCTACACCTTC | CASSERPTGTYGYTF
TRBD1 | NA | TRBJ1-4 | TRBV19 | TGTGCCAGTAGTCTGCGGACAGGGAGGATCGAAAAACTGTTTTTT | CASSLRTGRIEKLFF
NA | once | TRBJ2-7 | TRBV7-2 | TGTGCCAGCAGCTTGGGGCGTTCCTCCTACGAGCAGTACTTC | CASSLGRSSYEQYF
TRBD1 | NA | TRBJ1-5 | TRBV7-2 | TGTGCCAGCAGCTACAGGGGGAATCAGCCCCAGCATTTT | CASSYRGNQPQHF
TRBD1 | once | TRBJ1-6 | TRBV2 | TGTGCCAGCAGTGAACTTACAGGGGGAAATTCACCCCTCCACTTT | CASSELTGGNSPLHF
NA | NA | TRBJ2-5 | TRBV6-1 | TGTGCCAGCAGTGACCCCTCCCGGGGGGCCGGGGAGACCCAGTACTTC | CASSDPSRGAGETQYF
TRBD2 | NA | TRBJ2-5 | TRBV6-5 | TGTGCCAGCAGTTACTCAGGACTAGCGGGGCAAACCCAGTACTTC | CASSYSGLAGQTQYF
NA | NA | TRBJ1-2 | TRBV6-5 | TGTGCCAGCAATAGGGGGAACTATGGCTACACCTTC | CASNRGNYGYTF
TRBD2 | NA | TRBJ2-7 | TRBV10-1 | TGCGCCAGCAGTGACTTGACTAGCGGGTCCTACGAGCAGTACTTC | CASSDLTSGSYEQYF
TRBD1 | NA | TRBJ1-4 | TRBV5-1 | TGCGCCAGCAGCATCGGGACAGAGGGGGAAAAACTGTTTTTT | CASSIGTEGEKLFF
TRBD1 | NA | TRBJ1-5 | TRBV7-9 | TGTGCCAGCAGCTTGGGACAGGTCAATCAGCCCCAGCATTTT | CASSLGQVNQPQHF
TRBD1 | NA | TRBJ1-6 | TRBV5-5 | TGTGCCAGCAGCCGGACACAGGGGCTGGCAAATTCACCCCTCCACTTT | CASSRTQGLANSPLHF
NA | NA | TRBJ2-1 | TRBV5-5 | TGTGCCAGCAGCTTGTATGGCAGAACGTACAATGAGCAGTTCTTC | CASSLYGRTYNEQFF
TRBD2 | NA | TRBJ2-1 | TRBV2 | TGTGCCAGCAGCGTAGCGGGGGGGCCGAATGAGCAGTTCTTC | CASSVAGGPNEQFF
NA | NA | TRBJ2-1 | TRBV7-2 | TGTGCCAGCAGCTTACCGAGAAGGGGGACCCCCGCGAATGAGCAGTTCTTC | CASSLPRRGTPANEQFF
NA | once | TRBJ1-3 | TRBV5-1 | TGCGCCAGCAGCTTAGGGGTCTCTGGAAACACCATATATTTT | CASSLGVSGNTIYF
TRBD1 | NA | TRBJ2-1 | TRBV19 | TGTGCCAGTAGTACCCGGGACAGAGGCATTGGGGAGCAGTTCTTC | CASSTRDRGIGEQFF
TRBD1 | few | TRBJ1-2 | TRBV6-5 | TGTGCCAGCAGTTATAACAGGGGGCGTAACTATGGCTACACCTTC | CASSYNRGRNYGYTF
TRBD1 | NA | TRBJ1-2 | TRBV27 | TGTGTCAGCAGTTTACTCCCAGGGACAGACAACTATGGCTACACCTTC | CVSSLLPGTDNYGYTF
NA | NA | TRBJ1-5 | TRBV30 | TGTGCCTGGAATAAAAGAGGAACAGGGAATCAGCCCCAGCATTTT | CAWNKRGTGNQPQHF
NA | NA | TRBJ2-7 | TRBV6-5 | TGTGCCAGCAGTTCAGGGGGGGGACTAGTCTACGAGCAGTACTTC | CASSSGGGLVYEQYF
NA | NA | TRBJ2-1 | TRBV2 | TGTGCCAGCTCGAAAGACTGGCGGGCTGAGCAGTTCTTC | CASSKDWRAEQFF
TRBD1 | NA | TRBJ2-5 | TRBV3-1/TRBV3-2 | TGTGCCAGCAGCCCCCAACCACAGGGGTGGCTCGGGTCGGAGACCCAGTACTTC | CASSPQPQGWLGSETQYF
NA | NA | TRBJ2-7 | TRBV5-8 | TGTGCCAGCAGCTCGGACTTGTTGGGCTACGAGCAGTACTTC | CASSSDLLGYEQYF
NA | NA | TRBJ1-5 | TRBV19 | TGTGCCAGTAGTAGGACAGTCAATAGCAATCAGCCCCAGCATTTT | CASSRTVNSNQPQHF
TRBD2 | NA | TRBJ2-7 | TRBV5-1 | TGCGCCAGCAGCTTGGTGACTAGCGGGAGAGGGGTCTCCGAGCAGTACTTC | CASSLVTSGRGVSEQYF
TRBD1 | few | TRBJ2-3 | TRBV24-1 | TGTGCCACCAGTGACTGGACAGGGCGAGGGGCAGATACGCAGTATTTT | CATSDWTGRGADTQYF
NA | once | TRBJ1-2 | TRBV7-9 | TGTGCCAGCAGCTTTGGTTGGGGGCGATCCACAACCTATGGCTACACCTTC | CASSFGWGRSTTYGYTF